This T cell receptor (beta chain) was documented in a study of OX40 agonist ivuxolimab in advanced cancers. Looking at the study overall: Allowance was made for prior anti-PD-1, anti-PD-L1 or anti-CTLA-4 therapy, and 35% to 40% had some.

Turning to this clone: Its antigen is currently unknown.

General observations from the study: Expanded clones were, on average, more numerous in CD8+ T cells than in CD4+. The investigators did not determine what antigen specificity the expanded peripheral T cells had.

The table came from immunoSEQ multiplex PCR; TCRdb's copy has only in-frame clones and leaves some out. The data contain about 120,000 clones, 90% to 95% of them singletons. Germline trimming cut 3 bases from V and 7 bases from J; bases unmatched to any gene: 10. The CDR3 has 15 residues. Germline V CDR1 and CDR2: SGHRS, YFSETQ. V usage is TRBV5-1 and J usage is TRBJ2-1; TRBD2 agrees at 7 bases. This TCR was recovered from an adult with an advanced solid tumor such as melanoma, head and neck, liver or kidney cancer. Sequencing was performed on CD4+ or CD8+ T cells sorted from blood, taken in a trial of the OX40 agonist ivuxolimab. CDR3 sequence: CASSSSGVPGNEQFF. As DNA, the CDR3 is TGCGCCAGCAGCTCAAGCGGGGTCCCCGGAAATGAGCAGTTCTTC. Combining the CDR3 with reference TRBV5-1 and TRBJ2-1 gives the whole variable domain KAGVTQTPRYLIKTRGQQVTLSCSPISGHRSVSWYQQTPGQGLQFLFEYFSETQRNKGNFPGRFSGRQFSNSRSEMNVSTLELGDSALYLCASSSSGVPGNEQFFGPGTRLTVL.